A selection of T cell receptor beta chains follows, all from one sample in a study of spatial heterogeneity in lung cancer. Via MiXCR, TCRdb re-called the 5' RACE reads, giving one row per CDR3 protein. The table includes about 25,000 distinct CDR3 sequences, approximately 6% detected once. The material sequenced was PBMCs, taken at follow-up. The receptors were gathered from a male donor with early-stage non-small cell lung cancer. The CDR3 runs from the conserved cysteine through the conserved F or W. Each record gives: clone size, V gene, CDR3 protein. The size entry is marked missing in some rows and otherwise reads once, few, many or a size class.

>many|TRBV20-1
CSARDGLAGEQYF
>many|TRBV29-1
CSSKREYNEQFF
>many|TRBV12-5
CASGLTGTSGGGGELFF
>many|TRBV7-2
CASSGSSGGARGTDTQYF
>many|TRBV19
CASSTGTGGSFADTQYF
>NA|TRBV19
CASSNMGASGELFF
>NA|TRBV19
CASKTGQGGQPQHF
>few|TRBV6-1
CASSEARGVGGYNEQFF
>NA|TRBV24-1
CATSESLDILASYTF
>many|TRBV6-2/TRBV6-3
CASREGLAGYNEQFF
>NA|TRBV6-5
CASTGRGQGSYEQYF
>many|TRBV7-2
CASSLGQGVDTQYF
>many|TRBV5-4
CASAPGSAHEQYF